These 25 T cell receptor beta chains came from one sample sequenced in a study of cytomegalovirus exposure and HLA in healthy donors (dated by TCRdb to 2016 to 2017). The library was built by means of the immunoSEQ multiplex PCR assay. Imported from immuneACCESS, the table was reduced by TCRdb to in-frame sequences with V and J called. These copies leave out some clones; in studies compared against another copy, an unresolved V gene accounts for under half, and the cause of the remainder is not known. This sample lists about 310,000 clones; 88% were detected once. The biggest ten clones account for more than 0.95% of the sample. Sequences were obtained from PBMCs. These receptor sequences come from a man aged 25-45 years in good health and CMV-seronegative.

This clone was detected only once. V gene TRBV7-9 combines with J gene TRBJ1-2; weak D call: TRBD1 (5 bases). V was cut by 8 bases and J by 1 base, with 11 bases left in between. Germline V lookup: CDR1 SEHNR, CDR2 FQNEAQ (reference sequence). This CDR3 is 13 amino acids long. The CDR3 loop reads CASAGGYNYGYTF. The DNA of the CDR3 is TGTGCCAGCGCCGGGGGGTATAACTATGGCTACACCTTC.

As concerns this clone: Other DNA sequences of this sample code for an identical CDR3. The rearrangement joins TRBV11-3 to TRBJ1-1; D remains ambiguous. The CDR3 loop spans 13 amino acids. CDR1 SGHNT and CDR2 YENEEA come from the germline V gene. V shed 5 bases and J shed 1 base, with 8 bases lying between them. The DNA of the CDR3 is TGTGCCAGCAGCCTGGGCCGGAACACTGAAGCTTTCTTT. Translated, it gives CASSLGRNTEAFF.

The table lists this clone with many counts. The gene calls are TRBV7-9 and TRBJ1-6; D unresolved. There are 14 residues in the CDR3. V was trimmed by 6 bases and J by 10 bases, leaving 16 bases between them. Germline V gene lookup returns CDR1 SEHNR and CDR2 FQNEAQ (reference sequence). CDR3 residues: CASRAGPQNSPLHF. Written as DNA, the CDR3 is TGTGCCAGCAGAGCGGGCCCCCAGAACTCACCCCTCCACTTT.

The CDR3 coding sequence is TGTGCCAGCAGCTTTGGGACAGGATACACCGGGGAGCTGTTTTTT. It specifies CASSFGTGYTGELFF. The chain combines TRBV5-6 with TRBJ2-2; 8 bases line up with TRBD1. J lost 3 bases, V lost 2 bases, and 3 bases had no gene match. The CDR3 runs 15 residues. Looked up from germline, CDR1 is SGHDT and CDR2 is YYEEEE.

The chain employs TRBV6-5 and TRBJ1-2; unclear D gene. Germline CDR1 is MNHEY and CDR2 is SVGAGI. The CDR3 loop spans 12 amino acids. The ends were cut back, 5 bases at V and 4 bases at J, with 8 bases in the middle. The CDR3 loop is CASSGGIYGYTF. The CDR3 DNA reads TGTGCCAGCAGTGGCGGGATCTATGGCTACACCTTC.

The rearrangement uses TRBV6-5 and TRBJ1-6; D is unresolved. CDR1 MNHEY and CDR2 SVGAGI come from the germline V gene. The CDR3 is 13 residues long. The ends were cut back, 6 bases at V and 6 bases at J, with 9 bases in the middle. CDR3 protein: CASRPQANSPLHF. In DNA form, the CDR3 reads TGTGCCAGCAGACCCCAGGCTAATTCACCCCTCCACTTT.

The chain couples TRBV13 to TRBJ1-2; 7 nucleotides match TRBD1. In germline, CDR1 is PRHDT, CDR2 FYEKMQ (reference sequence). The CDR3 consists of 14 residues. Trimming removed 2 bases from V and 4 bases from J; junction bases left unmatched: 4. The chain's CDR3 is CASSLLQGSYGYTF. CDR3 DNA: TGTGCCAGCAGCTTATTACAGGGGAGCTATGGCTACACCTTC. Variable domain in full (rest from reference TRBV13 and TRBJ1-2): AAGVIQSPRHLIKEKRETATLKCYPIPRHDTVYWYQQGPGQDPQFLISFYEKMQSDKGSIPDRFSAQQFSDYHSELNMSSLELGDSALYFCASSLLQGSYGYTFGSGTRLTVV.

This clone has only one observation. The chain uses TRBV5-5 and TRBJ1-2; D is possibly TRBD1 (5 bases). The CDR3 is 14 amino acids. Germline V gene sequence: CDR1 SGHKS, CDR2 YYEKEE (reference sequence). Between the trimmed V and J ends, which lost 0 bases and 5 bases, there was a span of 11 bases. CDR3 sequence: CASSLGQLLYGYTF. CDR3 coding DNA: TGTGCCAGCAGCTTGGGACAGCTTCTGTATGGCTACACCTTC.

This chain joins TRBV7-2 and TRBJ2-3, with TRBD1 matching over 8 bases. Trimming at V came to 6 bases and at J to 3 bases, leaving 8 bases not matched to a gene. The CDR3 has 15 amino acids. Germline V lookup: CDR1 SGHTA, CDR2 FQGNSA. This CDR3 reads CASRQPGGATDTQYF. The CDR3 DNA follows: TGTGCCAGCAGACAACCAGGGGGCGCAACAGATACGCAGTATTTT.

This clone was observed a few times. The V and J genes are TRBV7-9 and TRBJ1-2; 10 bases map to TRBD1. The CDR3 is made up of 13 amino acids. With V trimmed by 5 bases and J by 10 bases, 7 bases remained unmatched. From germline, CDR1 is SEHNR and CDR2 FQNEAQ (reference sequence). Written as DNA, the CDR3 is TGTGCCAGCAGCCAACCGGACAGGGGGGACTACACCTTC. Its translation is CASSQPDRGDYTF.

The CDR3 loop reads CAITGQGWSNQPQHF. DNA for the CDR3: TGTGCTATAACCGGACAGGGATGGTCCAATCAGCCCCAGCATTTT. The V and J genes are TRBV6-1 and TRBJ1-5; TRBD1 matches 8 bases. The CDR3 sequence is 15 residues long. The germline V gene has CDR1 MNHNS and CDR2 SASEGT.

The CDR3 DNA sequence: TGTGCCAGCAGGCCAAGCGGGGGCCCGGATGGCTACACCTTC. Its protein is CASRPSGGPDGYTF. This chain joins TRBV14 and TRBJ1-2, with D perhaps matching TRBD1 (6 bases). In germline, CDR1 is SGHDN, CDR2 FVKESK. V lost 6 bases, J lost 6 bases, and 17 bases lay in between. The CDR3 spans 14 residues.

This clone was seen a few times. The rearrangement joins TRBV9 to TRBJ2-1; D might be TRBD1 (6 bases). V was cut by 3 bases and J by 11 bases, with 12 bases left in between. The germline V gene has CDR1 SGDLS and CDR2 YYNGEE. The CDR3 runs to 12 residues. CDR3 protein: CASSAGTTKQFF. The CDR3 coding sequence is TGTGCCAGCAGCGCAGGGACAACTAAGCAGTTCTTC.

The chain employs TRBV25-1 and TRBJ1-1; D is uncertain. Germline V gene data show CDR1 as MGHDK and CDR2 as SYGVNS. The V end was cut by 3 bases, the J end by 0 bases, with 5 bases between. The CDR3 extends over 13 amino acids. For the CDR3, the DNA is TGTGCCAGCAGTGAGGGCCTGAACACTGAAGCTTTCTTT. As protein: CASSEGLNTEAFF. The variable domain in full, with the rest retrieved from reference TRBV25-1 and TRBJ1-1, is EADIYQTPRYLVIGTGKKITLECSQTMGHDKMYWYQQDPGMELHLIHYSYGVNSTEKGDLSSESTVSRIRTEHFPLTLESARPSHTSQYLCASSEGLNTEAFFGQGTRLTVV.

The chain combines TRBV7-6 with TRBJ2-5; D perhaps matches TRBD2 (5 bases). This CDR3 contains 13 residues. Germline-derived CDR1 and CDR2 are SGHVS and FNYEAQ. The V gene lost 5 bases and the J gene lost 0 bases, with 7 bases spanning the gap. The CDR3 loop reads CASSPGYQETQYF. The DNA for the CDR3 is TGTGCCAGCAGCCCGGGGTACCAAGAGACCCAGTACTTC.

The J gene is TRBJ2-7, the V gene TRBV19, with 7 bases matching TRBD1. The CDR3 loop spans 14 amino acids. V shed 5 bases and J 2 bases; nucleotides not matched to a gene: 6. In germline, CDR1 is LNHDA, CDR2 SQIVND (reference sequence). The CDR3 nucleotides are TGTGCCAGTAGTTTGACAGGGCTTACCTACGAGCAGTACTTC. It encodes CASSLTGLTYEQYF.

J is TRBJ1-2 and V is TRBV4-1; weak D call: TRBD1 (6 bases). Trimming removed 0 bases from V and 4 bases from J, with 18 bases in between. CDR3 size: 17 residues. Per germline, CDR1 MGHRA and CDR2 YSYEKL. The CDR3 protein is CASSQEGGHMGPYGYTF. CDR3 sequence (DNA): TGCGCCAGCAGCCAAGAAGGGGGTCACATGGGCCCCTATGGCTACACCTTC.

This clone appeared a single time. The gene calls are TRBV9 and TRBJ1-1; D gene ambiguous. Germline values: CDR1 SGDLS, CDR2 YYNGEE. The ends were cut back, 1 base at V and 7 bases at J, with 20 bases in the middle. The CDR3 loop spans 16 amino acids. CDR3 coding DNA: TGTGCCAGCAGCGTAAAGGGAAGCGGTACATTAAATGAAGCTTTCTTT. Translating gives CASSVKGSGTLNEAFF.

This sequence joins TRBV6-1 and TRBJ1-5; tentatively, D is TRBD1 (5 bases). The CDR3 extends over 15 amino acids. Germline-derived CDR1 and CDR2 are MNHNS and SASEGT. V was pared by 7 bases and J by 3 bases, with 16 bases between. CDR3 nucleotides: TGTGCCAGCACCTCTGGGCGGGGGGACAATCAGCCCCAGCATTTT. This translates into CASTSGRGDNQPQHF.

This clone appeared a single time. The chain carries TRBV28 and TRBJ2-7; 10 nucleotides align to TRBD1. Per the germline V gene, CDR1 is MDHEN and CDR2 is SYDVKM. Unmatched junction bases numbered 16, after V lost 11 bases and J lost 6 bases. The CDR3 contains 15 residues. The CDR3 protein is CASSRTGTGASEQYF. As DNA, the CDR3 is TGTGCCTCCTCTCGGACCGGGACAGGGGCCTCCGAGCAGTACTTC.

This sequence joins TRBV9 and TRBJ1-2; 7 nucleotides match TRBD1. This CDR3 contains 13 residues. V dropped 0 bases and J dropped 4; count of bases not matched to a gene: 0. CDR1 is SGDLS and CDR2 is YYNGEE in the germline V gene. The CDR3 reads CASSVGDSYGYTF. CDR3 coding DNA: TGTGCCAGCAGCGTAGGGGACAGCTATGGCTACACCTTC.

The chain employs TRBV25-1 and TRBJ2-3; 9 positions agree with TRBD2. The CDR3 is 15 residues long. Germline V gene lookup returns CDR1 MGHDK and CDR2 SYGVNS. V dropped 8 bases and J dropped 2; count of bases not matched to a gene: 8. This chain's CDR3 is CASSTSGLYTDTQYF. The CDR3 region has the DNA TGTGCCAGCTCGACTAGCGGCCTTTACACAGATACGCAGTATTTT.

This clone was seen once. This CDR3 reads CASRGRGNPYEQYF. The CDR3 DNA is TGTGCCAGCCGGGGGAGGGGGAACCCCTACGAGCAGTACTTC. The V gene is TRBV7-9, the J gene TRBJ2-7; a possible D gene is TRBD2 (7 bases). This CDR3 contains 14 residues. CDR1 is SEHNR and CDR2 is FQNEAQ in the germline V gene (reference sequence). The V end was cut by 8 bases, the J end by 2 bases, with 16 bases between. Full variable domain (remainder filled in from reference TRBV7-9 and TRBJ2-7): DTGVSQNPRHKITKRGQNVTFRCDPISEHNRLYWYRQTLGQGPEFLTYFQNEAQLEKSRLLSDRFSAERPKGSFSTLEIQRTEQGDSAMYLCASRGRGNPYEQYFGPGTRLTVT.

This sequence joins TRBV7-2 and TRBJ2-3; TRBD1 might be the D (6 bases). This CDR3 spans 19 amino acids. V was clipped by 1 base and J by 0 bases, with 20 bases between them. Germline assignment: CDR1 SGHTA and CDR2 FQGNSA. The CDR3 spells CASSLVPRGTSLSTDTQYF. DNA for the CDR3: TGTGCCAGCAGCTTAGTACCCAGGGGTACCTCCCTAAGCACAGATACGCAGTATTTT. Filled out from reference TRBV7-2 and TRBJ2-3, the complete variable domain reads GAGVSQSPSNKVTEKGKDVELRCDPISGHTALYWYRQSLGQGLEFLIYFQGNSAPDKSGLPSDRFSAERTGGSVSTLTIQRTQQEDSAVYLCASSLVPRGTSLSTDTQYFGPGTRLTVL.

J is TRBJ1-6 and V is TRBV4-1; D is unclear. Between the trimmed V and J ends, which lost 3 bases and 0 bases, there was a span of 6 bases. This CDR3 is built from 15 residues. Germline lookup yields CDR1 MGHRA and CDR2 YSYEKL. CDR3 sequence reads: CASSHGVSYNSPLHF. CDR3 coding DNA: TGCGCCAGCAGCCACGGGGTCTCCTATAATTCACCCCTCCACTTT.